The clone carrying this T cell receptor beta chain was picked up one time. Antigen: not known. Sample time point: week 11, during vaccination. Topical imiquimod accompanied each vaccine dose, which consisted of 300 ug of mutant IDH1 20-mer peptide. This entry is derived from a study of a mutant IDH1 vaccine in newly diagnosed glioma. Background on the study: Eight vaccinations went to patients in weeks 1, 3, 5, 7, 11, 15, 19, 23. Beforehand, treatment had been radiotherapy, temozolomide, or both; the majority received both.

The data were produced by immunoSEQ multiplex PCR, yet TCRdb's version contains in-frame clones alone and is incomplete. Of about 40,000 clones in the sample, roughly 84% were seen once. The source material was PBMCs, sampled from a glioma patient whose treatment included an IDH1 peptide vaccine. The origin of this receptor is a man aged 35 to 55 with glioma.

The CDR3 is CATLTGKVRPQHF. The CDR3 region has the DNA TGTGCCACCTTGACAGGAAAAGTTCGGCCCCAGCATTTT. The rearrangement uses TRBV6-5 and TRBJ1-5; D may be TRBD1 (6 bases). This CDR3 contains 13 residues. Germline V gene sequence: CDR1 MNHEY, CDR2 SVGAGI. V lost 10 bases, J lost 9 bases, and 19 bases lay in between.